The 11 T cell receptor beta chains in this list originate from one sample, sequenced in a study of CD8+ T cells in alopecia areata. Documented treatment: oral pan-JAK inhibitor, 5-10 mg twice daily. RNA extraction and reverse transcription yielded cDNA as sequencing template. Measured with immunoSEQ multiplex PCR; TCRdb has only the in-frame clones, and not every one. The data show roughly 92,000 clones, about two thirds seen once. The sequencing used CD8+ T cells sorted from blood, collected around week 42, from a patient treated with tofacitinib. These TCRs come from a human donor with alopecia areata.

The chain links TRBV6-5 to TRBJ2-1, with TRBD2 identical over 11 bases. The CDR3 spans 15 residues. Germline CDR1 reads MNHEY; CDR2 reads SVGAGI. The ends lost 5 bases at V and 9 bases at J; junction bases unmatched: 9. The CDR3 loop reads CASSVPSGGTVEQFF. The CDR3, as DNA: TGTGCCAGCAGTGTCCCTAGCGGGGGGACGGTTGAGCAGTTCTTC.

V is TRBV29-1 and J is TRBJ1-2, with 8 positions matching TRBD1. J gave up 8 bases and V 6 bases, and 8 bases lay outside the gene matches. The CDR3 contains 12 residues. Germline CDR1 reads SQVTM; CDR2 reads ANQGSEA. CDR3 amino acids: CSVGTGVGGYTF. In nucleotides, the CDR3 is TGCAGCGTGGGGACAGGCGTCGGAGGCTACACCTTC.

The CDR3 loop is CASSQDKGSYEQYF. The CDR3 DNA reads as TGCGCCAGCAGCCAAGATAAAGGATCCTACGAGCAGTACTTC. This sequence joins TRBV4-3 and TRBJ2-7; D is ambiguous. The germline V and J ends were trimmed by 0 bases and 1 base, with 7 bases remaining between them. CDR3 length: 14 residues. Germline V gives CDR1 LGHNA, CDR2 YSLEER.

The V and J genes are TRBV19 and TRBJ2-2; TRBD2 is a possible D gene (6 bases). Per germline, CDR1 LNHDA and CDR2 SQIVND (reference sequence). This CDR3 spans 13 amino acids. Trimming removed 6 bases from V and 1 base from J, with 6 bases in between. CDR3 residues: CASRGGNTGELFF. The DNA for the CDR3 is TGTGCCAGTAGGGGAGGGAACACCGGGGAGCTGTTTTTT.

The V and J genes are TRBV12-5 and TRBJ2-1; 11 positions match TRBD1. The junction had 19 bases not matched to a gene; V was cut back by 7 bases and J by 8 bases. Germline CDR1 and CDR2: LGHNT and FRNRAP. The CDR3 consists of 18 residues. The chain's CDR3 is CASVEDLDPGQGGDEQFF. The CDR3 DNA follows: TGTGCTAGTGTCGAGGATCTAGATCCGGGACAGGGGGGGGATGAGCAGTTCTTC.

The chain carries TRBV27 and TRBJ2-7, with a weak D call TRBD2 (6 bases). The CDR3 totals 13 residues. Germline V CDR1 and CDR2: MNHEY, SMNVEV (reference sequence). V was clipped by 1 base and J by 3 bases, with 7 bases between them. The CDR3 DNA reads as TGTGCCAGCAGTTTATTCGGGAGCTACGAGCAGTACTTC. Amino acids: CASSLFGSYEQYF.

The chain recombines TRBV7-2 with TRBJ2-2; D call uncertain. Trimming pared 2 bases from V and 5 bases from J, leaving 0 bases between. CDR1 is SGHTA and CDR2 is FQGNSA in the germline V gene. The CDR3 contains 11 residues. The CDR3 DNA reads TGTGCCAGCAGCTTAACCGGGGAGCTGTTTTTT. Amino acids: CASSLTGELFF.

This rearrangement joins TRBV7-9 to TRBJ1-4; 9 nucleotides match TRBD1. The CDR3 extends over 15 amino acids. J gave up 7 bases and V 5 bases, and 8 bases lay outside the gene matches. Germline V gene sequence: CDR1 SEHNR, CDR2 FQNEAQ (reference sequence). The CDR3, as DNA: TGTGCCAGCAGCAGTTGGACAGGGGACATTGAAAAACTGTTTTTT. Translating it yields CASSSWTGDIEKLFF.

This chain links TRBV29-1 with TRBJ1-1; D not resolved. V was shortened by 2 bases and J by 1 base, with 8 bases between the two germline ends. Per the germline V gene, CDR1 is SQVTM and CDR2 is ANQGSEA. CDR3 size: 13 residues. CDR3 amino acids: CSVEPAGNTEAFF. In DNA, the CDR3 is TGCAGCGTTGAACCTGCGGGGAACACTGAAGCTTTCTTT.

The chain employs TRBV4-3 and TRBJ1-2; TRBD1 agrees at 8 bases. V shed 0 bases, J shed 4 bases, and the junction held 4 bases outside the gene matches. CDR3 length: 15 amino acids. Germline CDR1 reads LGHNA; CDR2 reads YSLEER. The CDR3 nucleotides read TGCGCCAGCAGCCAAGACAGGGGGCGAGTCTATGGCTACACCTTC. Translating it yields CASSQDRGRVYGYTF.

The V call is TRBV15, the J call TRBJ1-2; D unclear. Germline V gives CDR1 LNHNV, CDR2 YYDKDF (reference sequence). The CDR3 is made up of 13 amino acids. V lost 3 bases, J lost 6 bases, and 11 bases lay in between. CDR3 nucleotide sequence: TGTGCCACCAGCAGTCAACCCGTAGATGGCTACACCTTC. It codes for CATSSQPVDGYTF.